Listed below are T cell receptor beta chains from one sample, sequenced in a study of CD8 T cells in Susac syndrome. TCRdb itself ran the immunoSEQ multiplex PCR reads through MiXCR, one entry per CDR3 protein. Here the sample spans roughly 200,000 distinct CDR3 sequences, approximately 95% being singletons. The sample taken for sequencing was CD8+ T cells from PBMCs. These receptors were taken from a human donor with multiple sclerosis. Each CDR3 is given with its conserved first and last residue. The D gene is left open where the match is weak. Clone size is shown for a subset of rows, as once, few, many or a class of expanded clone.

d_call j_call v_call clone_size cdr3_aa
. TRBJ1-2 TRBV5-6 . CASSVWGMDGYTF
. TRBJ2-1 TRBV7-2 . CASSLEGRFGEQFF
. TRBJ2-7 TRBV18 . CASSRINRAHEQYF
. TRBJ1-2 TRBV28 . CASRRTYQFVNYGYTF
. TRBJ2-2 TRBV28 . CASREITRGAGGELFF
TRBD2 TRBJ2-5 TRBV7-9 . CASSLGLKETQYF
. TRBJ2-1 TRBV7-9 . CASSKSGEQFF
TRBD2 TRBJ2-3 TRBV9 . CASSVGLAGGPGQYF
. TRBJ2-1 TRBV6-1 . CASSRVGEQFF
. TRBJ2-7 TRBV30 few CAWSVGHTYEQYF
TRBD2 TRBJ2-1 TRBV9 . CASSPYSGGLNEQFF
. TRBJ2-3 TRBV30 . CAWKTRRDLDTQYF
. TRBJ2-7 TRBV7-9 . CASSSDLEGLEQYF
TRBD1 TRBJ1-2 TRBV20-1 . CSALSQQGPDGYTF
. TRBJ1-1 TRBV5-1 once CASSSDGEGNTEAFF
. TRBJ2-7 TRBV2 . CASTTRPAYEQYF
TRBD2 TRBJ2-3 TRBV4-1 once CASSQSTSGLWQYF
. TRBJ1-1 TRBV9 . CASSVGTLNTEAFF
. TRBJ2-7 TRBV28 few CASRGTFGQYF
TRBD1 TRBJ1-1 TRBV28 . CASSQQGFSGVRDTEAFF
. TRBJ2-7 TRBV20-1 . CSATTESYEQYF
. TRBJ2-7 TRBV5-1 medium-sized CASSLGYEQYF
TRBD1 TRBJ1-2 TRBV7-9 . CASSYLLDREGGYTF
TRBD2 TRBJ2-7 TRBV12-5 . CASGNEGPRELVGSYEQYF
. TRBJ2-7 TRBV2 once CATIPRAGVEQYF
. TRBJ2-5 TRBV5-1 . CASSLPVVADEETQYF
. TRBJ2-4 TRBV19 . CASSTRKRDIQYF
TRBD2 TRBJ2-3 TRBV2 . CASSHGVAGDPSTDTQYF
. TRBJ2-5 TRBV6-6 . CASSYSTSEETQYF
. TRBJ1-1 TRBV30 . CAWKVGQSNTEAFF
. TRBJ2-7 TRBV11-2 few CASSLGPIYEQYF
. TRBJ2-1 TRBV5-1 . CASSSRWAGLNEQFF
TRBD1 TRBJ1-4 TRBV20-1 . CSAARQGINEKLFF
. TRBJ2-1 TRBV19 . CASSIATPSEQFF